This TCR beta chain was captured by sequencing in a study of CD8 T cells in ankylosing spondylitis. Study outcomes and limitations: Enrichment of disease-linked clones was reportedly significant in matched ankylosing spondylitis synovial fluid.

Germline CDR1 is MGHDK and CDR2 is SYGVNS. Germline trimming cut 6 bases from V and 5 bases from J; bases unmatched to any gene: 4. This CDR3 has 13 amino acids. This clonotype was observed a handful of times. The antigen is not known. Each TCR beta library was made by quantitative 5'-RACE that incorporated molecular barcodes. TCRdb independently ran MiXCR on the 5' RACE reads; one entry per CDR3 protein. The table has some 270,000 distinct CDR3 sequences, 30% to 40% seen once; the top ten hold approximately 4%. Specimen: blood, either unsorted or a sorted T cell fraction (not recorded which). This receptor was obtained from a male donor with ankylosing spondylitis or in good health (not recorded which). V usage is TRBV25-1 and J usage is TRBJ2-7; TRBD1 matches 10 bases. CDR3 DNA: TGTGCCAGCAGGACAGGGGGCTTCCACGAGCAGTACTTC. Translation: CASRTGGFHEQYF.